The next 8 T cell receptor beta chains were all read from a single sample in a study of CD8+ T cells in alopecia areata. Sampling of alopecia areata patients yielded lesional scalp punch biopsies as well as peripheral blood. RNA extraction and reverse transcription yielded cDNA as sequencing template. Only in-frame clones appear in the TCRdb table, and some are missing; sequencing was by immunoSEQ multiplex PCR. The table lists more than 9,000 clones, 50% to 70% of them singletons. Input material: skin. These receptors originate from a human donor with alopecia areata.

V is TRBV28 and J is TRBJ2-4; 10 nucleotides agree with TRBD2. Looked up from germline, CDR1 is MDHEN and CDR2 is SYDVKM. With V trimmed by 4 bases and J by 6 bases, 12 bases remained unmatched. This CDR3 has 17 amino acids. CDR3 region: CASSSQAGGPIGNIQYF. In DNA form, the CDR3 reads TGTGCCAGCAGTTCCCAAGCGGGGGGGCCCATCGGAAACATTCAGTACTTC.

This chain joins TRBV7-8 and TRBJ2-7; D not resolved. The V end was cut by 5 bases, the J end by 6 bases, with 11 bases between. The CDR3 is 12 amino acids. Germline V gives CDR1 SGHVS, CDR2 FQNEAQ. CDR3 coding DNA: TGTGCCAGCAGCACTAACTCTCGCGAGCAGTACTTC. Translation gives CASSTNSREQYF.

The V and J genes are TRBV28 and TRBJ2-7; TRBD2 agrees at 11 bases. With V trimmed by 3 bases and J by 4 bases, 8 bases remained unmatched. This CDR3 region has 16 residues. The germline V gene encodes CDR1 MDHEN and CDR2 SYDVKM. In DNA form, the CDR3 reads TGTGCCAGCAGTTTTGGGACTAGCGGAATTTTTTACGAGCAGTACTTC. This encodes CASSFGTSGIFYEQYF. Combining the CDR3 with reference TRBV28 and TRBJ2-7 gives the whole variable domain DVKVTQSSRYLVKRTGEKVFLECVQDMDHENMFWYRQDPGLGLRLIYFSYDVKMKEKGDIPEGYSVSREKKERFSLILESASTNQTSMYLCASSFGTSGIFYEQYFGPGTRLTVT.

This rearrangement joins TRBV28 to TRBJ2-7; D gene uncertain. V was pared by 3 bases and J by 3 bases, with 18 bases between. The CDR3 spans 16 residues. Germline CDR1 is MDHEN and CDR2 is SYDVKM. CDR3 DNA sequence: TGTGCCAGCAGTTTCCGTCAGTCGCTGATCTACTACGAGCAGTACTTC. Translating gives CASSFRQSLIYYEQYF.

The rearrangement links TRBV4-2 to TRBJ2-1, with 7 bases matching TRBD2. The V gene's germline CDR1 is LGHNA and CDR2 YNFKEQ. This CDR3 region has 16 residues. J lost 7 bases, V lost 5 bases, and 14 bases had no gene match. CDR3 sequence: CASSYGLVPGPNEQFF. The CDR3 nucleotides read TGTGCCAGCAGCTACGGACTAGTTCCTGGACCGAATGAGCAGTTCTTC.

The chain links TRBV5-1 to TRBJ1-5; tentatively, D is TRBD1 (6 bases). Between the trimmed V and J ends, which lost 4 bases and 3 bases, there was a span of 8 bases. The CDR3 totals 13 residues. Germline CDR1 SGHRS, CDR2 YFSETQ. CDR3 in amino acids: CASSGGPNQPQHF. The CDR3 bases are TGCGCCAGCAGCGGGGGCCCCAATCAGCCCCAGCATTTT.

This rearrangement joins TRBV6-5 to TRBJ2-3; D gene ambiguous. The CDR3 sequence is 14 residues long. Germline CDR1 reads MNHEY; CDR2 reads SVGAGI. V was trimmed by 8 bases and J by 1 base, leaving 13 bases between them. CDR3: CASASVGGTDTQYF. Here the CDR3 DNA reads TGTGCCAGCGCTTCAGTAGGAGGCACAGATACGCAGTATTTT.

J is TRBJ2-1 and V is TRBV27; TRBD2 might be the D (6 bases). CDR3 length: 16 residues. The ends were cut back, 1 base at V and 0 bases at J, with 10 bases in the middle. The germline gives CDR1 MNHEY, CDR2 SMNVEV (reference sequence). The CDR3 here is CASSLFWGDSYNEQFF. The CDR3 nucleotides read TGTGCCAGCAGTTTATTTTGGGGGGACTCCTACAATGAGCAGTTCTTC.